The count of the clone carrying this TCR beta chain is one. Per the authors' pipeline: Reference gene primer amplification gave nucleated cell count estimates. Sequencing used immunoSEQ multiplex PCR; TCRdb keeps in-frame clones, though not all of them. V and J calls and clone size are given by that table; D and trimming were obtained from the DNA. The table lists over 150,000 clones, 80% to 90% of them singletons. Germline lookup yields CDR1 MDHEN and CDR2 SYDVKM. The CDR3 sequence is 14 residues long. V lost 5 bases and J 3 bases, leaving 11 bases between the germline ends. The source of the sample is a study of blood T cell repertoires in COVID-19. About the research overall: Samples representing acute and convalescent COVID-19 were sourced from the United States, Italy and Spain. T cells, B-cell-depleted T cells, or PBMCs supplied cDNA or gDNA.

The receptor's source is a woman aged 70-85 years with COVID-19, enrolled during active disease. The chain combines TRBV28 with TRBJ1-5; TRBD1 might be the D (6 bases). Material for sequencing was peripheral blood. The CDR3 region has the DNA TGTGCCAGCAGTCCAGGGGCTCCCAATCAGCCCCAGCATTTT. Translating it yields CASSPGAPNQPQHF.